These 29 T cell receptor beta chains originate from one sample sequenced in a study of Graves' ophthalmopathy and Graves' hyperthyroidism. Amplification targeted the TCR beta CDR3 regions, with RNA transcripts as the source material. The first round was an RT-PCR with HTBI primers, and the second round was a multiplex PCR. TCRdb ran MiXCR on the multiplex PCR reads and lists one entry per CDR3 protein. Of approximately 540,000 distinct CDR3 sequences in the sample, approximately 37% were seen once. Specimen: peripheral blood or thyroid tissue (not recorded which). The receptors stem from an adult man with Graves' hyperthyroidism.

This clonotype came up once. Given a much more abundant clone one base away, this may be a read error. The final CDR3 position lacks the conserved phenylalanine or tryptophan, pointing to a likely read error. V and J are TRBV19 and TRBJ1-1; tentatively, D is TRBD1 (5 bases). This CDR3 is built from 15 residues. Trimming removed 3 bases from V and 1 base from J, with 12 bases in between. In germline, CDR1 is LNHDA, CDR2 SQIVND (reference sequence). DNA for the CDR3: TGTGCCAGTAGTATCGGGACTGGAGGGAACACTGAAGCTTTCTTG. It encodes CASSIGTGGNTEAFL.

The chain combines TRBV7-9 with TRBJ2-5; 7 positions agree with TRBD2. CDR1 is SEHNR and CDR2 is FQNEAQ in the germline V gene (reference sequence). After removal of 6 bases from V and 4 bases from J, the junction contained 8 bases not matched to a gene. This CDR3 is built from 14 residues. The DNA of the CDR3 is TGTGCCAGCAGACTACATACGGGGGGAGAGACCCAGTACTTC. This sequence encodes CASRLHTGGETQYF. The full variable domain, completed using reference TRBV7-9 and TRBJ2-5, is DTGVSQNPRHKITKRGQNVTFRCDPISEHNRLYWYRQTLGQGPEFLTYFQNEAQLEKSRLLSDRFSAERPKGSFSTLEIQRTEQGDSAMYLCASRLHTGGETQYFGPGTRLLVL.

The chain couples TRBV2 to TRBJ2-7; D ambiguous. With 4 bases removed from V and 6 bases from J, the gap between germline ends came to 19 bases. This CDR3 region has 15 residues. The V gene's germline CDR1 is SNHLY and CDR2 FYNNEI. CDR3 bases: TGTGCCAGCAGTGGACGTTCATCCGTTCCCGTCGAGCAGTACTTC. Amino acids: CASSGRSSVPVEQYF.

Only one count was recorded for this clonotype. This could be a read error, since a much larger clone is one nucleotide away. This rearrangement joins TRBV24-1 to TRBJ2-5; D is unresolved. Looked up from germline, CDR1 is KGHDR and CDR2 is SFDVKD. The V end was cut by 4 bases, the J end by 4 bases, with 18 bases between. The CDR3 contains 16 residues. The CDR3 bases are TGTGCCACCAGTGAACCTCGACGGCTGTCCTCAGAGACCCAGTACTTC. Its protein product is CATSEPRRLSSETQYF.

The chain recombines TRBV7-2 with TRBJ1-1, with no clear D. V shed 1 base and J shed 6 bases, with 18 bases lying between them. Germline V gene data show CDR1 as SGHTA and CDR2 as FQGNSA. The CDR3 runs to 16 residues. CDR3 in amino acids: CASSLEGSGRSAEAFF. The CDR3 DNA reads TGTGCCAGCAGCTTAGAGGGTAGCGGGAGATCTGCTGAAGCTTTCTTT.

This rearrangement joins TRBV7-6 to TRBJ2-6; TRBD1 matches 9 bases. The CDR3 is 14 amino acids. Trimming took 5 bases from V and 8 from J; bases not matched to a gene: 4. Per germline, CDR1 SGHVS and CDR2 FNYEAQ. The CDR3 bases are TGTGCCAGCAGCCTCGGACAGGGGCCCAACGTCCTGACTTTC. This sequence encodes CASSLGQGPNVLTF. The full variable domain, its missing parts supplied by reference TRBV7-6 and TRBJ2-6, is GAGVSQSPRYKVTKRGQDVALRCDPISGHVSLYWYRQALGQGPEFLTYFNYEAQQDKSGLPNDRFSAERPEGSISTLTIQRTEQRDSAMYRCASSLGQGPNVLTFGAGSRLTVL.

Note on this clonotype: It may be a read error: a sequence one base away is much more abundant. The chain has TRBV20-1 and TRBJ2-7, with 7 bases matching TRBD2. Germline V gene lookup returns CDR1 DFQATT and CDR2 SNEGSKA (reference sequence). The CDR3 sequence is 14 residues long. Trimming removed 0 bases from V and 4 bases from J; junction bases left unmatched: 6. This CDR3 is CSARDHAGVYEQYF. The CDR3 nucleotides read TGCAGTGCTAGAGATCATGCGGGAGTTTACGAGCAGTACTTC.

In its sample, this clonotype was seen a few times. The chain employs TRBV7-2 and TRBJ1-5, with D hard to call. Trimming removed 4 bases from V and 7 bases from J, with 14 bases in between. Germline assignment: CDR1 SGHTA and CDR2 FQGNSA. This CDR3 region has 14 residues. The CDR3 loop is CASSSGESWQPQHF. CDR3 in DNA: TGTGCCAGCAGCTCCGGTGAGAGTTGGCAGCCCCAGCATTTT.

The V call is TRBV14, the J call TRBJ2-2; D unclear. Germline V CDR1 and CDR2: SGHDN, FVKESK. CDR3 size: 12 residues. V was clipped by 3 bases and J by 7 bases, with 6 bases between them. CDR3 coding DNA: TGTGCCAGCAGCCATTTAGGCGGGGAGCTGTTTTTT. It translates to CASSHLGGELFF.

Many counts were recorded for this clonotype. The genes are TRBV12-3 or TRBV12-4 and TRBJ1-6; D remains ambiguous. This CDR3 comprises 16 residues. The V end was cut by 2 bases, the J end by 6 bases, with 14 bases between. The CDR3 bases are TGTGCCAGCAGTTTAACCGCAGGCAGCCGTAATTCACCCCTCCACTTT. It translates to CASSLTAGSRNSPLHF.

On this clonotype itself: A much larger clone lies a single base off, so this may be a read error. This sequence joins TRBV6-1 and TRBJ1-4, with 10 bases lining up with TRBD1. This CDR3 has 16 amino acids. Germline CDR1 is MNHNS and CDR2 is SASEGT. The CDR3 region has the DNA TGTGCCGGCAGTGAAGTGCAGACAGGGGGCGGTGAAAAACTGTTTTTT. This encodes CAGSEVQTGGGEKLFF.

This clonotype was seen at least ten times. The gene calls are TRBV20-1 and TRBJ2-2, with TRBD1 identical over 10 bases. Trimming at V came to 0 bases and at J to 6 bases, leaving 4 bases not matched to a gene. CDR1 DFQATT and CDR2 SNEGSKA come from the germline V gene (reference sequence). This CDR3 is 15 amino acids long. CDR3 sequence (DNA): TGCAGTGCTAGAGACCGGGACAGGGGTGCCGGGGAGCTGTTTTTT. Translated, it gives CSARDRDRGAGELFF.

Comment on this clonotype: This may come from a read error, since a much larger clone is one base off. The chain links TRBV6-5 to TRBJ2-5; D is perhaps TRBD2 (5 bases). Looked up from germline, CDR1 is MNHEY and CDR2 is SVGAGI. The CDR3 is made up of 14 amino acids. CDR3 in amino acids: CACSYSRVRETQYF. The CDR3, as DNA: TGTGCCTGCAGTTACTCGAGGGTTAGGGAGACCCAGTACTTC.

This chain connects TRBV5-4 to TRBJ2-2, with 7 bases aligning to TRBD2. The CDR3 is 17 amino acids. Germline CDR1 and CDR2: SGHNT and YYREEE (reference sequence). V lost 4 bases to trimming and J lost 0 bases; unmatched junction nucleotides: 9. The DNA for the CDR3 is TGTGCCAGCAGCCCGGACGGGGGGAGGCCGAACACCGGGGAGCTGTTTTTT. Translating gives CASSPDGGRPNTGELFF.

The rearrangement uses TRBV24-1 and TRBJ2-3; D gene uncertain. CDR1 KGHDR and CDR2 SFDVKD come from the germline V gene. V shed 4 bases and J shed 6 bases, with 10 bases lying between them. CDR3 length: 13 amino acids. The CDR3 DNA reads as TGTGCCACCAGTGACCCTTCCCCGGATACGCAGTATTTT. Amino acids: CATSDPSPDTQYF.

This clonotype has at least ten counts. The CDR3 bases are TGCAGCGGTGGCCAGGGGTCCTACGAGCAGTACTTC. Translating it yields CSGGQGSYEQYF. The rearrangement links TRBV29-1 to TRBJ2-7, with D possibly TRBD1 on 6 matching bases. This CDR3 is 12 amino acids long. Trimming cost V 7 bases and J 1 base, with 11 bases left between them. The germline V gene encodes CDR1 SQVTM and CDR2 ANQGSEA.

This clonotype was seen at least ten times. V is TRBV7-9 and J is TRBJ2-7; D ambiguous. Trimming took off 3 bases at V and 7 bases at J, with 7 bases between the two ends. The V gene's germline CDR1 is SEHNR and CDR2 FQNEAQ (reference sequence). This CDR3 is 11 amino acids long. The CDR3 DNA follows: TGTGCCAGCAGCTTTCTGGTAGAGCAGTACTTC. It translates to CASSFLVEQYF.

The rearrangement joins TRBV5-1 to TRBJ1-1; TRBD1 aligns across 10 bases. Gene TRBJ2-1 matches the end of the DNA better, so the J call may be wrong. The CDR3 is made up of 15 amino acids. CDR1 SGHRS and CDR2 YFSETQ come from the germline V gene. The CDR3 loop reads CASSLGFGTGDEQFF. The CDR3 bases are TGCGCCAGCAGCTTGGGTTTCGGGACAGGGGATGAGCAGTTCTTC.

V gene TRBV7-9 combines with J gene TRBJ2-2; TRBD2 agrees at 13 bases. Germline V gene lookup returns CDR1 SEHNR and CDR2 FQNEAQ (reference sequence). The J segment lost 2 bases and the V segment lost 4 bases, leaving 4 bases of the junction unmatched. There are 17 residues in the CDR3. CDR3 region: CASSSGGLAGNTGELFF. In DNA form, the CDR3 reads TGTGCCAGCAGCTCCGGGGGACTAGCGGGAAACACCGGGGAGCTGTTTTTT.

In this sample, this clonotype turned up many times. The CDR3 reads CASSTGTETYEQYF. For the CDR3, the DNA is TGTGCCAGCAGCACCGGGACGGAGACCTACGAGCAGTACTTC. V is TRBV5-6 and J is TRBJ2-7, with D possibly called TRBD1 or TRBD2 (5 bases each). The length of the CDR3 is 14 residues. The ends were cut back, 4 bases at V and 2 bases at J, with 13 bases in the middle. CDR1 SGHDT and CDR2 YYEEEE come from the germline V gene.

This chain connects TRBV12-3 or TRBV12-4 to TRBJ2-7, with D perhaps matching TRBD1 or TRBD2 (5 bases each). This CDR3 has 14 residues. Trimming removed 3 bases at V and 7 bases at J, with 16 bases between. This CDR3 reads CASSFNRSGKEQYF. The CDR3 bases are TGTGCCAGCAGTTTTAACAGGTCCGGGAAAGAGCAGTACTTC.

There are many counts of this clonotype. This chain's CDR3 is CASSLGLGIQETQYF. In DNA form, the CDR3 reads TGTGCCAGCAGCTTAGGACTAGGAATACAAGAGACCCAGTACTTC. The rearrangement uses TRBV7-2 and TRBJ2-5, with a weak D call TRBD2 (6 bases). The CDR3 consists of 15 residues. Trimming removed 1 base from V and 2 bases from J, with 11 bases in between. Germline CDR1 is SGHTA and CDR2 is FQGNSA.

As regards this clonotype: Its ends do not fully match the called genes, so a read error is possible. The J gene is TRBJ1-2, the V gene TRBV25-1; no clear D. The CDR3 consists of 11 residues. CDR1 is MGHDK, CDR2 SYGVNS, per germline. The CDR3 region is CAGSPGYGYTF. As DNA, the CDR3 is TGTGCCGGCAGCCCCGGGTATGGCTACACCTTC.

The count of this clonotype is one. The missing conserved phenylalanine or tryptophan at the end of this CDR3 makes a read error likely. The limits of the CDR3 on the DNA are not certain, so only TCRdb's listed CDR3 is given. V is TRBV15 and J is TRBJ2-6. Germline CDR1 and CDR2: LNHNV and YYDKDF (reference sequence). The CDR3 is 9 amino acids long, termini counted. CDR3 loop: CATSRDMGS.

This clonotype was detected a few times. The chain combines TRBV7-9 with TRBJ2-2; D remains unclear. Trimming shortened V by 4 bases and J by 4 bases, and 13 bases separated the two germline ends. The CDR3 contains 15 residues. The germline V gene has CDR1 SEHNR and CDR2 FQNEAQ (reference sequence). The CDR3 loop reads CASSSGFGFTGELFF. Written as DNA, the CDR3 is TGTGCCAGCAGCTCCGGGTTTGGATTCACCGGGGAGCTGTTTTTT.

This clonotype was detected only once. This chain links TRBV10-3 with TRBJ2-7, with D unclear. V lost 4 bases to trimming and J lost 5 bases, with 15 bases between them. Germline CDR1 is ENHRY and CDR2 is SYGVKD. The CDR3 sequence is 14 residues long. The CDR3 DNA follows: TGTGCCATCAGTGTAGGAAACGGACGGGACGAGCAGTACTTC. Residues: CAISVGNGRDEQYF.

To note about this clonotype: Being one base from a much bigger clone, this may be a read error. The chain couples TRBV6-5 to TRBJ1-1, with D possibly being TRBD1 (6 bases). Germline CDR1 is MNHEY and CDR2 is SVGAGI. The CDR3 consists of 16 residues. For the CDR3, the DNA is TGTGACAGCAGTTACCTGGACAGTAGCTCGAACACTGAAGCTTTCTTT. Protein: CDSSYLDSSSNTEAFF.

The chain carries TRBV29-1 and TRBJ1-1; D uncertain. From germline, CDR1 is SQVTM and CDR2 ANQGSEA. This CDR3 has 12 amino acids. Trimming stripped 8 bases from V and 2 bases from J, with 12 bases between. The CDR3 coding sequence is TGCAGCAGTATCACCGGAAACACTGAAGCTTTCTTT. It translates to CSSITGNTEAFF. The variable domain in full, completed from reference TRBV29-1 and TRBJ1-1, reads SAVISQKPSRDICQRGTSLTIQCQVDSQVTMMFWYRQQPGQSLTLIATANQGSEATYESGFVIDKFPISRPNLTFSTLTVSNMSPEDSSIYLCSSITGNTEAFFGQGTRLTVV.

The CDR3 coding sequence is TGTGCCAGCAGCTTCCGAGCGGGAGCCGGCACAGATACGCAGTATTTT. As protein: CASSFRAGAGTDTQYF. This chain connects TRBV7-2 to TRBJ2-3; TRBD2 matches 8 bases. CDR1 and CDR2 (germline): SGHTA, FQGNSA. The CDR3 length is 16 residues. J gave up 1 base and V 3 bases, and 6 bases lay outside the gene matches.